Presented here are 27 T cell receptor beta chains from one specimen sequenced in a study of shared clonotypes between healthy human individuals. Using immunoSEQ multiplex PCR, the repertoire was profiled, and TCRdb retains in-frame clones only, with some absent. Among approximately 2.5 million clones listed, roughly 93% were seen once. The sequencing input was naive CD4+ T cells from PBMCs. The subset: CD45RA+ positively selected. Receptor source: a young man in good health. Some clones in this sample may be carry-over from other donors' samples.

The rearrangement links TRBV28 to TRBJ1-3, with D hard to call. The ends were cut back, 10 bases at V and 5 bases at J, with 21 bases in the middle. This CDR3 contains 15 residues. Germline V gene lookup returns CDR1 MDHEN and CDR2 SYDVKM. In DNA form, the CDR3 reads TGTGCCACGGATGCCAGGACGGGGATAAGAAACACCATATATTTT. This gives the protein CATDARTGIRNTIYF.

This clone was recorded only once. The gene calls are TRBV19 and TRBJ1-3; the D gene is possibly TRBD1 (5 bases). From germline, CDR1 is LNHDA and CDR2 SQIVND (reference sequence). Deletions cut 3 bases from V and 6 bases from J, with 12 bases between. This CDR3 spans 14 amino acids. CDR3 coding DNA: TGTGCCAGTAGTATGGCGACAGTCGAAAACACCATATATTTT. Translation: CASSMATVENTIYF.

Remarks on this clone: This specimen includes other DNA sequences encoding the same CDR3. V is TRBV5-1 and J is TRBJ1-1; 9 bases match TRBD1. The CDR3 is made up of 15 amino acids. J lost 1 base, V lost 0 bases, and 1 base had no gene match. Germline CDR1 reads SGHRS; CDR2 reads YFSETQ. The chain's CDR3 is CASSLEGQGNTEAFF. In DNA form, the CDR3 reads TGCGCCAGCAGCTTGGAGGGACAGGGGAACACTGAAGCTTTCTTT.

This chain connects TRBV5-1 to TRBJ2-7; no reliable D call. Germline V lookup: CDR1 SGHRS, CDR2 YFSETQ. The V end was cut by 4 bases, the J end by 0 bases, with 17 bases between. This CDR3 is built from 16 residues. CDR3 in DNA: TGCGCCAGCAGCGTGGTGGTCGGCTCCCTCTCCTACGAGCAGTACTTC. This translates into CASSVVVGSLSYEQYF.

The chain is built from TRBV18 and TRBJ2-5; perhaps TRBD2 as D (5 bases). This CDR3 contains 14 residues. Trimming removed 6 bases at V and 6 bases at J, with 17 bases between. Germline V gene lookup returns CDR1 KGHSH and CDR2 LQKENI. The CDR3 bases are TGTGCCAGCTCCCAGTCAGAGGGTATAAAGACCCAGTACTTC. Protein: CASSQSEGIKTQYF.

The genes are TRBV7-6 and TRBJ2-1; TRBD1 or TRBD2 may be the D gene (5 bases each). CDR1 and CDR2 (germline): SGHVS, FNYEAQ. The CDR3 extends over 14 amino acids. Trimming shortened V by 5 bases and J by 5 bases, and 13 bases separated the two germline ends. DNA of the CDR3: TGTGCCAGCAGCCCTACTAGGACAAACAATGAGCAGTTCTTC. Its translation: CASSPTRTNNEQFF.

The V gene is TRBV6-4, the J gene TRBJ2-7; possible D gene TRBD1, 5 bases. V lost 5 bases and J 2 bases, leaving 13 bases between the germline ends. The CDR3 consists of 14 residues. The germline V gene encodes CDR1 MRHNA and CDR2 SNTAGT. CDR3 loop: CASSPSSGPYEQYF. CDR3 in DNA: TGTGCCAGCAGTCCCTCCTCAGGGCCCTACGAGCAGTACTTC.

This clone was picked up a small number of times. In the same sample, other DNA sequences code for this CDR3. V gene TRBV5-1 combines with J gene TRBJ1-5; the D is unclear. CDR3 length equals 13 residues. Germline V CDR1 and CDR2: SGHRS, YFSETQ. V was shortened by 5 bases and J by 3 bases, with 9 bases between the two germline ends. CDR3 amino acids: CASRPSPNQPQHF. The CDR3 nucleotides read TGCGCCAGCAGGCCTTCACCCAATCAGCCCCAGCATTTT.

The chain combines TRBV7-9 with TRBJ2-5; 8 bases match TRBD2. The J segment lost 5 bases and the V segment lost 7 bases, leaving 9 bases of the junction unmatched. The CDR3 runs 14 residues. The germline V gene encodes CDR1 SEHNR and CDR2 FQNEAQ (reference sequence). CDR3 loop: CASNPARGGETQYF. The CDR3, as DNA: TGTGCCAGCAACCCCGCCCGGGGGGGGGAGACCCAGTACTTC.

This chain connects TRBV19 to TRBJ2-3; maybe TRBD1 (5 bases). Germline CDR1 is LNHDA and CDR2 is SQIVND (reference sequence). Deletions cut 9 bases from V and 2 bases from J, with 12 bases between. This CDR3 has 13 residues. CDR3 nucleotides: TGTGCCAGCACGCGACAGTCCACAGATACGCAGTATTTT. It codes for CASTRQSTDTQYF.

This clone was seen just once. The CDR3 DNA follows: TGCGCCAGCAGTCGGGGGAAAAAAGGCACAGATACGCAGTATTTT. Translation gives CASSRGKKGTDTQYF. This chain connects TRBV5-1 to TRBJ2-3; D might be TRBD2 (6 bases). Trimming left V 5 bases short and J 1 base short, with 14 bases between. The CDR3 is made up of 15 amino acids. The germline gives CDR1 SGHRS, CDR2 YFSETQ.

The chain is built from TRBV18 and TRBJ2-7; 7 bases fit TRBD2. The CDR3 runs to 13 residues. The ends lost 6 bases at V and 6 bases at J; junction bases unmatched: 8. Per the germline V gene, CDR1 is KGHSH and CDR2 is LQKENI. The CDR3 loop is CASSPGTTSEQYF. CDR3 DNA: TGTGCCAGCTCGCCCGGGACTACAAGCGAGCAGTACTTC.

The chain is built from TRBV6-1 and TRBJ2-3, with TRBD1 matching over 7 bases. The CDR3 loop spans 14 amino acids. Germline V gives CDR1 MNHNS, CDR2 SASEGT. V was clipped by 6 bases and J by 2 bases; unmatched bases: 5. The DNA for the CDR3 is TGTGCCAGCAGGGGACAGAGAGACACAGATACGCAGTATTTT. As protein: CASRGQRDTDTQYF.

This chain joins TRBV28 and TRBJ2-7, with TRBD1 matching 8 bases. The trim removed 7 bases at V and 12 bases at J, leaving 17 bases unmatched. Germline assignment: CDR1 MDHEN and CDR2 SYDVKM. The CDR3 has 14 residues. The DNA of the CDR3 is TGTGCCAGCAACGACCCGGCAGGGGGCGAGAATCGGTACTTC. Its protein product is CASNDPAGGENRYF.

The V and J genes are TRBV30 and TRBJ1-1, with D perhaps matching TRBD1 (5 bases). Trimming removed 0 bases from V and 11 bases from J, with 22 bases in between. Per germline, CDR1 GTSNPN and CDR2 SVGIG (reference sequence). The CDR3 covers 15 residues. CDR3 loop: CAWSVSLGDPKGAFF. In nucleotides, the CDR3 is TGTGCCTGGAGTGTAAGTCTCGGGGACCCAAAGGGGGCTTTCTTT.

This chain uses TRBV6-5 with TRBJ2-5, with D hard to call. Near its end, the DNA agrees better with TRBJ2-7, so the J call may be wrong. CDR3 length: 14 residues. Germline V lookup: CDR1 MNHEY, CDR2 SVGAGI. In DNA form, the CDR3 reads TGTGCCAGCAGTTACAGGAAGGCTGACTTCGAGCAGTACTTC. Translating it yields CASSYRKADFEQYF.

This chain connects TRBV28 to TRBJ1-6, with D possibly matching TRBD1 (5 bases). CDR3 length: 15 residues. Trimming removed 3 bases from V and 7 bases from J, with 13 bases in between. CDR1 is MDHEN and CDR2 is SYDVKM in the germline V gene. The chain's CDR3 is CASSLPDIRNSPLHF. The CDR3 bases are TGTGCCAGCAGTTTGCCGGACATACGCAATTCACCCCTCCACTTT.

The genes are TRBV4-2 and TRBJ2-2; 9 nucleotides match TRBD2. Losses at the gene ends were 4 bases for V and 4 bases for J; bases not matched to a gene: 4. Germline V CDR1 and CDR2: LGHNA, YNFKEQ. This CDR3 is built from 15 residues. The CDR3 DNA sequence: TGTGCCAGCAGCCTTAGCGGGAGAGGCACCGGGGAGCTGTTTTTT. Amino acid sequence: CASSLSGRGTGELFF.

The chain employs TRBV6-1 and TRBJ2-3; 7 bases are shared with TRBD2. V was clipped by 2 bases and J by 3 bases; unmatched bases: 5. Germline V CDR1 and CDR2: MNHNS, SASEGT. The CDR3 is made up of 15 amino acids. Written as DNA, the CDR3 is TGTGCCAGCAGTGAACGGGTTAGCGGGACAGATACGCAGTATTTT. Protein sequence: CASSERVSGTDTQYF.

The V call is TRBV4-2, the J call TRBJ2-6, with 9 bases matching TRBD1. This CDR3 is 19 amino acids long. The trim removed 3 bases at V and 1 base at J, leaving 10 bases unmatched. Germline assignment: CDR1 LGHNA and CDR2 YNFKEQ. CDR3: CASSHPTGQGLSGANVLTF. The CDR3 nucleotides are TGTGCCAGCAGCCATCCTACGGGACAGGGTTTATCTGGGGCCAACGTCCTGACTTTC.

The chain carries TRBV29-1 and TRBJ2-3; D is possibly TRBD1 (5 bases). This CDR3 comprises 12 residues. The V and J ends lost 7 bases and 6 bases respectively, with 14 bases between them. CDR1 SQVTM and CDR2 ANQGSEA come from the germline V gene. CDR3 region: CSGKGVVDTQYF. The CDR3 DNA reads TGCAGCGGAAAAGGGGTTGTGGATACGCAGTATTTT.

The chain joins TRBV19 to TRBJ1-1; D call uncertain. The CDR3 is 19 residues long. Trimming left V 3 bases short and J 1 base short, with 24 bases between. The germline V gene encodes CDR1 LNHDA and CDR2 SQIVND (reference sequence). CDR3 sequence (DNA): TGTGCCAGTAGTATTAAATGGCGTTTTGCATTAGGCAGGAACACTGAAGCTTTCTTT. It encodes CASSIKWRFALGRNTEAFF.

The chain uses TRBV5-1 and TRBJ2-1, with D unclear. Germline assignment: CDR1 SGHRS and CDR2 YFSETQ. CDR3 size: 13 residues. The V end was cut by 7 bases, the J end by 5 bases, with 13 bases between. CDR3 residues: CASSKTADNEQFF. The CDR3 DNA reads TGCGCCAGCTCCAAAACAGCTGACAATGAGCAGTTCTTC.

The J gene is TRBJ2-5, the V gene TRBV18, with 7 bases that match TRBD1. The J call may be in error: the DNA end matches TRBJ2-7 better. The CDR3 is made up of 14 amino acids. CDR1 and CDR2 (germline): KGHSH, LQKENI. The CDR3 spells CASSSPGQYHEQYF. The CDR3, as DNA: TGTGCCAGCTCTTCGCCGGGACAGTACCACGAGCAGTACTTC.

This chain joins TRBV6-5 and TRBJ1-1, with 7 bases matching TRBD1. Trimming at V came to 6 bases and at J to 5 bases, leaving 12 bases not matched to a gene. This CDR3 has 15 amino acids. Germline V gene lookup returns CDR1 MNHEY and CDR2 SVGAGI. The CDR3 region is CASRRSTGSLTEAFF. The CDR3 nucleotides are TGTGCCAGCAGACGTTCGACAGGGAGCCTGACTGAAGCTTTCTTT.

The chain links TRBV19 to TRBJ2-3; no definite D call. The CDR3 is made up of 14 amino acids. The germline V gene encodes CDR1 LNHDA and CDR2 SQIVND (reference sequence). V lost 4 bases to trimming and J lost 2 bases, with 10 bases between them. CDR3 nucleotides: TGTGCCAGTAGTAAGGGCACCCACACAGATACGCAGTATTTT. Translated: CASSKGTHTDTQYF.

The CDR3 DNA follows: TGTGCCAGTAGTATGACCGGGACAGCAACCTACGAGCAGTACTTC. Amino acids: CASSMTGTATYEQYF. The V call is TRBV19, the J call TRBJ2-7, with TRBD1 identical over 7 bases. The CDR3 is 15 amino acids. The germline CDR1 and CDR2 sequences are LNHDA and SQIVND (reference sequence). Unmatched junction bases numbered 7, after V lost 3 bases and J lost 2 bases. The variable domain in full, with the rest retrieved from reference TRBV19 and TRBJ2-7, is DGGITQSPKYLFRKEGQNVTLSCEQNLNHDAMYWYRQDPGQGLRLIYYSQIVNDFQKGDIAEGYSVSREKKESFPLTVTSAQKNPTAFYLCASSMTGTATYEQYFGPGTRLTVT.